This T cell receptor (beta chain) was documented in a study of metastatic and nonmetastatic thyroid tumors. Looking at the study overall: Comparison of repertoires was carried out across blood and tumor or nodule tissue from malignant and benign thyroid patients. Broader study findings: Malignant thyroid tumors reportedly exceeded benign nodules significantly in TCR beta diversity, with the difference appearing in blood and tumor.

Thyroid surgery was performed in patients who had received no treatment beforehand. Authors' methods: The authors used CDR3 differences across clinicopathological groups to build a distant-metastasis classifier for papillary thyroid cancer. TCRdb called clones again from the PCR reads with MiXCR. These V and J calls derive from TCRdb rather than the authors' analysis. Among around 10,000 clones listed, roughly 12% were seen once. By sample fraction, this clone is medium-sized. Its antigen is not identified. The sequenced sample consisted of blood. This TCR was sampled from a female donor with papillary thyroid cancer or a benign thyroid nodule (not recorded which). Some clones in this sample may be carry-over from other donors' samples.

The CDR3 region has the DNA TGTGCCAGCAGGGCTACTGGGGGCTCGACCTACGAGCAGTACTTC. Amino acid sequence: CASRATGGSTYEQYF. The chain couples TRBV6-1 to TRBJ2-7, with a weak D call TRBD1 (6 bases). CDR3 length: 15 residues. The germline gives CDR1 MNHNS, CDR2 SASEGT. V was pared by 6 bases and J by 2 bases, with 17 bases between.